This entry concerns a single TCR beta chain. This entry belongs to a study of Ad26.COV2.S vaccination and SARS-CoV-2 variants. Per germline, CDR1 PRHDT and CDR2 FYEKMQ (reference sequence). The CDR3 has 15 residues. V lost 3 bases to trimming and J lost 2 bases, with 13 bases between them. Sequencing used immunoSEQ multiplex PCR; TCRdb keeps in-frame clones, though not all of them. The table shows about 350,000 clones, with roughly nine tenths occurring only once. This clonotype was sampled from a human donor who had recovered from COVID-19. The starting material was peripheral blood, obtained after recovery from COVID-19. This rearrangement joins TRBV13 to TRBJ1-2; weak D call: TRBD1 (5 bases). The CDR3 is CASSFAGGGNYGYTF. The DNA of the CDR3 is TGTGCCAGCAGCTTCGCCGGGGGAGGAAACTATGGCTACACCTTC.